This is a list of T cell receptor beta chains from one sample in a study of breast tumors, draining lymph nodes, adjacent tissues. TCRdb redid the calling of the multiplex PCR reads with MiXCR, one entry per CDR3 protein. The data contain approximately 47,000 distinct CDR3 sequences, more than 20% of them seen just once; the ten biggest clones take up about 7.6%. The source material was breast tumor tissue. The receptors were gathered from a female donor with breast cancer. Some clones in this sample may be carry-over from other donors' samples. Both conserved end residues are part of each CDR3. A D gene is named only where the DNA matches it firmly. Clone size is shown for a subset of rows, as once, few, many or a class of expanded clone.

V gene: TRBV5-4; clone size: once; D gene: TRBD1; J gene: TRBJ1-3; CDR3 DNA: TGTGCCAGCAGCTGCGACAGGGTGGGAAACACCATATATTTT; CDR3 protein: CASSCDRVGNTIYF
V gene: TRBV5-1; clone size: medium-sized; D gene: NA; J gene: TRBJ1-2; CDR3 DNA: TGCGCCAGCAGCCCCGGGGCCGACGCGAGCTACACCTTC; CDR3 protein: CASSPGADASYTF
V gene: TRBV20-1; clone size: many; D gene: NA; J gene: TRBJ2-7; CDR3 DNA: TGCAGTGCTGCCAGGGGGGCCCCTTCCTACGAGCAGTACTTC; CDR3 protein: CSAARGAPSYEQYF
V gene: TRBV2; clone size: NA; D gene: NA; J gene: TRBJ1-1; CDR3 DNA: TGTGCCAGCTTGCAGGGCCGCACTGAAGCTTTCTTT; CDR3 protein: CASLQGRTEAFF
V gene: TRBV14; clone size: many; D gene: NA; J gene: TRBJ2-3; CDR3 DNA: TGTGCCAGCAGCCAGCGGGACAGCTGGTTCACAGATACGCAGTATTTT; CDR3 protein: CASSQRDSWFTDTQYF
V gene: TRBV11-2; clone size: many; D gene: TRBD2; J gene: TRBJ2-7; CDR3 DNA: TGTGCCAGCACCCGCGGGGGGCAGGCCTACGAGCAGTACTTC; CDR3 protein: CASTRGGQAYEQYF
V gene: TRBV6-1; clone size: few; D gene: TRBD1; J gene: TRBJ1-5; CDR3 DNA: TGTGCCAGCAGTGAATGGACAGGGAACAATCAGCCCCAGCATTTT; CDR3 protein: CASSEWTGNNQPQHF
V gene: TRBV30; clone size: many; D gene: TRBD2; J gene: TRBJ2-7; CDR3 DNA: TGTGCCCACGGACTAGCCGGCTCCTACGAGCAGTACTTC; CDR3 protein: CAHGLAGSYEQYF
V gene: TRBV28; clone size: NA; D gene: TRBD1; J gene: TRBJ2-7; CDR3 DNA: TGTGCCAGCACCCCACCGCGAGGGACAGGCCGCTACGAGCAGTACTTC; CDR3 protein: CASTPPRGTGRYEQYF
V gene: TRBV6-1; clone size: NA; D gene: NA; J gene: TRBJ1-2; CDR3 DNA: TGTGCCAGCAGTGAACCCCCAGGTCTTGTCTATGGCTACACCTTC; CDR3 protein: CASSEPPGLVYGYTF
V gene: TRBV6-5; clone size: many; D gene: NA; J gene: TRBJ1-2; CDR3 DNA: TGTGCCAGCAGTTACTCGGGCCCACCCTATGGCTACACCTTC; CDR3 protein: CASSYSGPPYGYTF
V gene: TRBV4-2; clone size: many; D gene: TRBD2; J gene: TRBJ2-7; CDR3 DNA: TGTGCCAGCAGCCATTCTAGCGGGGGGGCCTACGAGCAGTACTTC; CDR3 protein: CASSHSSGGAYEQYF
V gene: TRBV7-9; clone size: NA; D gene: TRBD2; J gene: TRBJ2-1; CDR3 DNA: TGTGCCAGCAGCTTGAGGACTAGCGGGGGAACTGCACAGGGTGAGCAGTTCTTC; CDR3 protein: CASSLRTSGGTAQGEQFF
V gene: TRBV4-2; clone size: NA; D gene: NA; J gene: TRBJ2-4; CDR3 DNA: TGTGCCAGCAGCCAAGAAAGTGCCAAACGGGTTTTGGCCAAAAACATTCAGTACTTC; CDR3 protein: CASSQESAKRVLAKNIQYF
V gene: TRBV5-6; clone size: many; D gene: NA; J gene: TRBJ2-3; CDR3 DNA: TGTGCCAGCAGCTTGAAGGGGACAGATACGCAGTATTTT; CDR3 protein: CASSLKGTDTQYF
V gene: TRBV5-6; clone size: many; D gene: NA; J gene: TRBJ2-1; CDR3 DNA: TGTGCCAGCAGCTTGGCCGGGTTTAGCTTCAATGAGCAGTTCTTC; CDR3 protein: CASSLAGFSFNEQFF
V gene: TRBV7-7; clone size: NA; D gene: TRBD1; J gene: TRBJ1-2; CDR3 DNA: TGTGCTAGCAGCCCCACCGGGACAGGGCAAGGAAATGGCTACACCTTC; CDR3 protein: CASSPTGTGQGNGYTF
V gene: TRBV5-8; clone size: many; D gene: TRBD1; J gene: TRBJ1-4; CDR3 DNA: TGTGCCAGCAGCCGGACAGGAAAGGGAGAAAAACTGTTTTTT; CDR3 protein: CASSRTGKGEKLFF
V gene: TRBV11-2; clone size: many; D gene: TRBD2; J gene: TRBJ2-7; CDR3 DNA: TGTGCCAGCAGCTTGGGACTAGCGGGAGGGCCGAATGGCGAGCAGTACTTC; CDR3 protein: CASSLGLAGGPNGEQYF
V gene: TRBV4-1; clone size: NA; D gene: NA; J gene: TRBJ2-1; CDR3 DNA: TGCGCCAGCAGCCAGGAACTTCGGGGGACCTACAATGAGCAGTTCTTC; CDR3 protein: CASSQELRGTYNEQFF
V gene: TRBV4-1; clone size: NA; D gene: NA; J gene: TRBJ1-3; CDR3 DNA: TGCGCCAGCAGCCAAGAGGGTCGCGGCAGTTCTTACTCTGGAAACACCATATATTTT; CDR3 protein: CASSQEGRGSSYSGNTIYF
V gene: TRBV20-1; clone size: many; D gene: TRBD1; J gene: TRBJ1-2; CDR3 DNA: TGCAGTGCTAATCAACAGGGGACAGCCTATGGCTACACCTTC; CDR3 protein: CSANQQGTAYGYTF
V gene: TRBV4-1; clone size: few; D gene: NA; J gene: TRBJ2-6; CDR3 DNA: TGCGCCAGCAGCCCAAGGGGGTCTGGGGCCAACGTCCTGACTTTC; CDR3 protein: CASSPRGSGANVLTF
V gene: TRBV10-2; clone size: many; D gene: TRBD1; J gene: TRBJ1-5; CDR3 DNA: TGCGCCAGCACCACAGGGGATCAGCCCCAGCATTTT; CDR3 protein: CASTTGDQPQHF
V gene: TRBV3-1; clone size: NA; D gene: NA; J gene: TRBJ2-1; CDR3 DNA: TGTGCCAGCAGCCAAGAGGCTTCGTCAGATTATATCAATGAGCAGTTCTTC; CDR3 protein: CASSQEASSDYINEQFF
V gene: TRBV20-1; clone size: many; D gene: TRBD2; J gene: TRBJ2-7; CDR3 DNA: TGCAGTGCTAGAGATGTAGGCGGGAGTTACTACGAGCAGTACTTC; CDR3 protein: CSARDVGGSYYEQYF
V gene: TRBV2; clone size: many; D gene: NA; J gene: TRBJ2-7; CDR3 DNA: TGTGCCAGCAGTGTTCAGATTGCCTACGAGCAGTACTTC; CDR3 protein: CASSVQIAYEQYF